The clone carrying this T cell receptor beta chain came up a few times. Its antigen is as yet unknown. The data were taken from a study of T cell repertoires in cytomegalovirus infection. Study information: Public TCR beta signatures marked donors with CMV infection and the matching HLA.

TCRdb reanalysed the reads using MiXCR and keeps one entry per CDR3 protein. In the table there are about 770,000 distinct CDR3 sequences, 25% to 35% of which are singletons. The germline gives CDR1 SEHNR, CDR2 FQNEAQ (reference sequence). This CDR3 contains 13 residues. Trimming left V 2 bases short and J 9 bases short, with 13 bases between. The chain links TRBV7-9 to TRBJ2-5; tentative D call: TRBD2 (6 bases). The sample here was cultured CD8+ T cells from PBMCs, taken from culture after CMV antigen stimulation. The TCR comes from a human donor in good health (CMV status not recorded). Some clones in this sample may be carry-over from other donors' samples. The CDR3 reads CASSLMTGEAQYF. In nucleotides, the CDR3 is TGTGCCAGCAGCTTAATGACGGGGGAGGCCCAGTACTTC.